This T cell receptor (beta chain) was captured in a study of neoadjuvant anti-PD-1 for oral cavity cancer. Overall study: Patients without progression received a fourth nivolumab dose around day 43, then surgical resection on days 50-56.

Trimming removed 5 bases at V and 1 base at J, with 15 bases between. Germline V lookup: CDR1 SGHVS, CDR2 FQNEAQ. This CDR3 is built from 15 residues. These newly diagnosed stage II-IVA oral cavity squamous cell carcinoma patients had no prior systemic or radiation treatment. Method: immunoSEQ multiplex PCR; TCRdb's copy keeps in-frame clones and lacks some. The profile shows 10,000 to 15,000 clones, under 60% of them singletons. This TCR was sampled from a person aged 35-79 years with oral cavity squamous cell carcinoma. Source: tumor tissue, taken before nivolumab (anti-PD-1) treatment. The chain carries TRBV7-8 and TRBJ2-7; D perhaps matches TRBD1 (6 bases). CDR3 DNA sequence: TGTGCCAGCAGCCCCCGAGGGCAGGGGTCCTACGAGCAGTACTTC. It encodes CASSPRGQGSYEQYF. The entire variable domain, with the rest obtained from reference TRBV7-8 and TRBJ2-7, is as follows: GAGVSQSPRYKVAKRGQDVALRCDPISGHVSLFWYQQALGQGPEFLTYFQNEAQLDKSGLPSDRFFAERPEGSVSTLKIQRTQQEDSAVYLCASSPRGQGSYEQYFGPGTRLTVT.